The sample holds a few counts of the clone carrying this T cell receptor beta chain. These data belong to a study of response to subunit inactivated influenza vaccine. One entry per CDR3 protein results from TCRdb running MiXCR on the RT-PCR reads. The sample carries about 700,000 distinct CDR3 sequences, approximately 14% recorded once. The TCR comes from a man in his forties or fifties who received an inactivated influenza vaccine. This specimen consisted of PBMCs from blood, obtained roughly 2 weeks before vaccination.

The CDR3 DNA reads TGTGCCAGCAGTTACAGGGACAATCACAATGAGCAGTTCTTC. Its translation: CASSYRDNHNEQFF. J is TRBJ2-1 and V is TRBV6-5; the D gene is possibly TRBD1 (6 bases). The CDR3 covers 14 residues. V lost 2 bases and J lost 5, with 10 bases in between. The germline V gene encodes CDR1 MNHEY and CDR2 SVGAGI.